This T cell receptor (beta chain) was documented in a study of control samples from healthy donors and cancer patients. V was cut by 7 bases and J by 8 bases, with 11 bases left in between. Germline V gene data show CDR1 as SNHLY and CDR2 as FYNNEI. This CDR3 has 11 amino acids. The protocol was immunoSEQ multiplex PCR, while the TCRdb copy is restricted to in-frame clones and leaves out a portion. Of roughly 32,000 clones detected, around 83% appear once; the ten largest clones hold roughly 1.6%. This clonotype was obtained from a woman in her thirties or forties with lung cancer. The rearrangement links TRBV2 to TRBJ1-1; possible D gene TRBD1, 6 bases. Sequenced: PBMCs. The CDR3 is CASTGAWEAFF. The DNA of the CDR3 is TGTGCCAGCACGGGGGCTTGGGAAGCTTTCTTT.